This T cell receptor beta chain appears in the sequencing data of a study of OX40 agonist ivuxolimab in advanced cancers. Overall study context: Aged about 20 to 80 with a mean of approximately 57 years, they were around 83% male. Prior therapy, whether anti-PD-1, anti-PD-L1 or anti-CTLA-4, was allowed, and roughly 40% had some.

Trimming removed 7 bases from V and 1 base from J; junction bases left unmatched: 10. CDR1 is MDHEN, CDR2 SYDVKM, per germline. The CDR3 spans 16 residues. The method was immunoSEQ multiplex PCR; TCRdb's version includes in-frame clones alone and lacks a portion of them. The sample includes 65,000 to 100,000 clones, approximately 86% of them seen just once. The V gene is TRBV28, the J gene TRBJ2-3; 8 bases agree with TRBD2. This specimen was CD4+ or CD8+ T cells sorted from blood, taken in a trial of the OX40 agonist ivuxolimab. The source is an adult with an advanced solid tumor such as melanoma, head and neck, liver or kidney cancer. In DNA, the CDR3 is TGTGCCAGCAAATGGGGCCGTAGCGGGGGCACAGATACGCAGTATTTT. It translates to CASKWGRSGGTDTQYF.